Below, 27 T cell receptor beta chains from the same sample are listed, as sequenced in a study of blood T cell repertoires in COVID-19. Produced via immunoSEQ multiplex PCR; TCRdb's table is partial and in-frame only. The data show 250,000 to 300,000 clones, about 90% seen once. The material sequenced was peripheral blood. These receptor sequences come from a woman aged 30 to 39 with COVID-19, enrolled during active disease.

This chain connects TRBV19 to TRBJ1-5; D remains ambiguous. The CDR3 totals 12 residues. The V end was cut by 7 bases, the J end by 5 bases, with 9 bases between. The germline V gene encodes CDR1 LNHDA and CDR2 SQIVND (reference sequence). As DNA, the CDR3 is TGTGCCAGTACGTCCGGGGATCAGCCCCAGCATTTT. As protein: CASTSGDQPQHF.

The rearrangement links TRBV6-1 to TRBJ1-4; D is unclear. This CDR3 has 14 residues. Germline lookup yields CDR1 MNHNS and CDR2 SASEGT. Trimming stripped 3 bases from V and 8 bases from J, with 13 bases between. The CDR3 bases are TGTGCCAGCAGTGAGTTCGCCGGGGTCGAAAAACTGTTTTTT. Translating it yields CASSEFAGVEKLFF.

This clone appeared once. The chain uses TRBV2 and TRBJ2-5; 11 nucleotides line up with TRBD2. In germline, CDR1 is SNHLY, CDR2 FYNNEI. The V segment lost 7 bases and the J segment 5 bases; nucleotides outside the gene matches: 12. The CDR3 sequence is 16 residues long. The DNA of the CDR3 is TGTGCCAGCATCCCTAGAGGGGCTAGCGGGAGGGAGACCCAGTACTTC. Residues: CASIPRGASGRETQYF. Looking up the rest from reference TRBV2 and TRBJ2-5 gives the full variable domain: EPEVTQTPSHQVTQMGQEVILRCVPISNHLYFYWYRQILGQKVEFLVSFYNNEISEKSEIFDDQFSVERPDGSNFTLKIRSTKLEDSAMYFCASIPRGASGRETQYFGPGTRLLVL.

V usage is TRBV6-5 and J usage is TRBJ1-5, with TRBD1 as a possible D gene (5 bases). V lost 6 bases, J lost 0 bases, and 12 bases lay in between. The CDR3 has 15 residues. CDR1 is MNHEY, CDR2 SVGAGI, per germline. In DNA form, the CDR3 reads TGTGCCAGCAGATCCCTGACAGCTAGCAATCAGCCCCAGCATTTT. Translation gives CASRSLTASNQPQHF.

CDR3 amino acids: CSVRGLGTEAFF. The CDR3 coding sequence is TGCAGCGTTAGGGGGCTTGGCACTGAAGCTTTCTTT. The chain uses TRBV29-1 and TRBJ1-1; 7 bases align to TRBD1. CDR3 length: 12 residues. V lost 5 bases, J lost 4 bases, and 4 bases stayed unmatched. Looked up from germline, CDR1 is SQVTM and CDR2 is ANQGSEA.

The chain couples TRBV6-1 to TRBJ1-2, with 8 bases fitting TRBD1. The germline V gene has CDR1 MNHNS and CDR2 SASEGT. This CDR3 is built from 16 residues. V trimming: 4 bases; J trimming: 4 bases; junction bases outside the gene matches: 11. CDR3 protein: CASSAGGQAITYGYTF. CDR3 DNA: TGTGCCAGCAGTGCGGGGGGACAGGCGATCACCTATGGCTACACCTTC.

J is TRBJ2-2 and V is TRBV9; D is ambiguous. Germline V gene lookup returns CDR1 SGDLS and CDR2 YYNGEE. CDR3 size: 15 residues. Trimming took off 0 bases at V and 2 bases at J, with 8 bases between the two ends. This chain's CDR3 is CASSVATVNTGELFF. The CDR3 coding sequence is TGTGCCAGCAGCGTAGCCACAGTCAACACCGGGGAGCTGTTTTTT.

V usage is TRBV5-1 and J usage is TRBJ1-1; D uncertain. V lost 5 bases to trimming and J lost 5 bases, with 13 bases between them. Germline CDR1 reads SGHRS; CDR2 reads YFSETQ. The length of the CDR3 is 13 residues. The CDR3 sequence is CASRREGQTEAFF. Written as DNA, the CDR3 is TGCGCCAGCAGGCGCGAGGGCCAAACTGAAGCTTTCTTT.

The genes are TRBV14 and TRBJ1-1; D gene unclear. The V gene lost 4 bases and the J gene lost 3 bases, with 15 bases spanning the gap. CDR1 is SGHDN, CDR2 FVKESK, per germline. This CDR3 has 15 amino acids. CDR3 in amino acids: CASSPANGEYTEAFF. In nucleotides, the CDR3 is TGTGCCAGCAGCCCCGCCAACGGGGAATACACTGAAGCTTTCTTT.

This clone was recorded only once. CDR3 DNA: TGTGCCAGTAGGCCCCTGCCCGGTGGCTACACCTTC. This codes for CASRPLPGGYTF. The chain joins TRBV19 to TRBJ1-2; D call uncertain. V lost 6 bases, J lost 7 bases, and 12 bases lay in between. The CDR3 is made up of 12 amino acids. Germline-derived CDR1 and CDR2 are LNHDA and SQIVND (reference sequence).

This clone was counted a few times. This sequence joins TRBV20-1 and TRBJ1-1; D possibly corresponds to TRBD1 (5 bases). Germline-derived CDR1 and CDR2 are DFQATT and SNEGSKA (reference sequence). The V gene lost 3 bases and the J gene lost 3 bases, with 8 bases spanning the gap. CDR3 size: 12 residues. The CDR3 here is CSASKGYTEAFF. Here the CDR3 DNA reads TGCAGTGCTAGTAAGGGGTACACTGAAGCTTTCTTT.

V and J are TRBV6-2 or TRBV6-3 and TRBJ2-5; TRBD2 matches 10 bases. There are 17 residues in the CDR3. Germline values: CDR1 MNHEY, CDR2 SVGEGT. The J segment lost 3 bases and the V segment lost 6 bases, leaving 13 bases of the junction unmatched. The CDR3 DNA sequence: TGTGCCAGCAGCCAACGCGGGTGGACTAGCGGAGAAGAGACCCAGTACTTC. This translates into CASSQRGWTSGEETQYF.

This chain links TRBV24-1 with TRBJ2-1; 8 nucleotides align to TRBD1. Germline-derived CDR1 and CDR2 are KGHDR and SFDVKD. The junction had 7 bases not matched to a gene; V was cut back by 8 bases and J by 5 bases. CDR3 length: 14 amino acids. CDR3 DNA sequence: TGTGCCACCACCGGACAGGGAGGAAACAATGAGCAGTTCTTC. Its translation is CATTGQGGNNEQFF.

The chain has TRBV7-2 and TRBJ2-4; tentative D call: TRBD1 (6 bases). V dropped 5 bases and J dropped 7 bases, with 15 bases sitting between them. This CDR3 has 14 residues. Germline assignment: CDR1 SGHTA and CDR2 FQGNSA. The CDR3 DNA follows: TGTGCCAGCAGCCAACAGACAGGCCGGAACATTCAGTACTTC. Translated, it gives CASSQQTGRNIQYF.

In regard to this clone: The sample has other DNA sequences that encode this CDR3 too. This chain uses TRBV19 with TRBJ2-7; 7 bases match TRBD1. V was pared by 3 bases and J by 2 bases, with 4 bases of the junction left unmatched. The germline V gene encodes CDR1 LNHDA and CDR2 SQIVND (reference sequence). This CDR3 region has 14 residues. The CDR3 loop reads CASSIGQGAYEQYF. CDR3 nucleotides: TGTGCCAGTAGTATTGGCCAGGGGGCCTACGAGCAGTACTTC. Full variable domain (outside the CDR3, taken from reference TRBV19 and TRBJ2-7): DGGITQSPKYLFRKEGQNVTLSCEQNLNHDAMYWYRQDPGQGLRLIYYSQIVNDFQKGDIAEGYSVSREKKESFPLTVTSAQKNPTAFYLCASSIGQGAYEQYFGPGTRLTVT.

The chain couples TRBV28 to TRBJ2-7, with 8 positions matching TRBD1. This CDR3 has 13 amino acids. Trimming removed 8 bases from V and 3 bases from J; junction bases left unmatched: 6. Looked up from germline, CDR1 is MDHEN and CDR2 is SYDVKM. The CDR3 region has the DNA TGTGCCAGCGGAGGGACAGGCCACTACGAGCAGTACTTC. Translation: CASGGTGHYEQYF.

The CDR3 bases are TGTGCCAGCAGCTTAGCGCTGGCAGGAATTAATGAAAAACTGTTTTTT. It translates to CASSLALAGINEKLFF. The chain is built from TRBV7-9 and TRBJ1-4, with unresolved D. Germline V gene data show CDR1 as SEHNR and CDR2 as FQNEAQ (reference sequence). This CDR3 contains 16 residues. Trimming stripped 0 bases from V and 4 bases from J, with 12 bases between.

The rearrangement links TRBV7-2 to TRBJ1-4; weak D call: TRBD1 (6 bases). The length of the CDR3 is 16 residues. Germline V gene lookup returns CDR1 SGHTA and CDR2 FQGNSA. The ends were cut back, 0 bases at V and 6 bases at J, with 14 bases in the middle. CDR3 DNA sequence: TGTGCCAGCAGCTTAGCGGGGGCAAACCGACATGAAAAACTGTTTTTT. It encodes CASSLAGANRHEKLFF.

Regarding this clone: Other nucleotide sequences in the sample specify the same CDR3. The gene calls are TRBV24-1 and TRBJ2-5, with 9 bases aligning to TRBD1. This CDR3 comprises 15 residues. Germline V gives CDR1 KGHDR, CDR2 SFDVKD. The V and J ends lost 2 bases and 5 bases, in that order; junction bases with no gene match: 5. The CDR3 nucleotides read TGTGCCACCAGTGATTCGGGACAGGGAGGGGAGACCCAGTACTTC. Amino acids: CATSDSGQGGETQYF.

The V gene is TRBV3-1 (or the pseudogene TRBV3-2), the J gene TRBJ2-7, with D tentatively TRBD1 (5 bases). The CDR3 length is 16 residues. Germline CDR1 and CDR2: LGHDT and YNNKEL (reference sequence). The V gene lost 4 bases and the J gene lost 1 base, with 17 bases spanning the gap. DNA of the CDR3: TGTGCCAGCAGCCCGGAAAGGGGCCGACCATCCTACGAGCAGTACTTC. The encoded protein is CASSPERGRPSYEQYF.

The V gene is TRBV4-1, the J gene TRBJ2-3; no firm D call. The CDR3 is made up of 13 amino acids. Trimming removed 1 base at V and 4 bases at J, with 6 bases between. The germline V gene encodes CDR1 MGHRA and CDR2 YSYEKL. The CDR3: CASSQVTSDTQYF. CDR3 sequence (DNA): TGCGCCAGCAGCCAAGTGACTTCAGATACGCAGTATTTT.

The CDR3 spells CATSRADRGLISEKLFF. CDR3 in DNA: TGTGCCACCAGCAGAGCTGACAGGGGGTTAATCAGTGAAAAACTGTTTTTT. V usage is TRBV15 and J usage is TRBJ1-4, with 9 bases that match TRBD1. CDR3 length: 17 amino acids. Germline V gives CDR1 LNHNV, CDR2 YYDKDF (reference sequence). Trimming at V came to 1 base and at J to 7 bases, leaving 10 bases not matched to a gene.

This chain links TRBV27 with TRBJ1-1; TRBD1 might be the D (5 bases). Deletions cut 5 bases from V and 0 bases from J, with 16 bases between. CDR1 is MNHEY, CDR2 SMNVEV, per germline (reference sequence). This CDR3 spans 16 amino acids. The CDR3 nucleotides are TGTGCCAGCAGTCCTTTCTCGGGGGTCCTGAACACTGAAGCTTTCTTT. Encoded protein: CASSPFSGVLNTEAFF.

The CDR3 DNA reads TGTGCCAGCTCGGCTCGTCCTAGCACAGATACGCAGTATTTT. Its translation: CASSARPSTDTQYF. This sequence joins TRBV18 and TRBJ2-3; D unresolved. CDR3 length: 14 residues. Trimming shortened V by 6 bases and J by 0 bases, and 10 bases separated the two germline ends. Germline-derived CDR1 and CDR2 are KGHSH and LQKENI.

The chain combines TRBV25-1 with TRBJ2-2, with D perhaps matching TRBD2 (5 bases). Germline V gene lookup returns CDR1 MGHDK and CDR2 SYGVNS. The CDR3 spans 14 residues. V shed 6 bases and J shed 7 bases, with 15 bases lying between them. The DNA of the CDR3 is TGTGCCAGCAGCACCGAGGGTCCAGTCGGGGAGCTGTTTTTT. This encodes CASSTEGPVGELFF.

V is TRBV5-1 and J is TRBJ1-3; tentatively, D is TRBD1 (5 bases). With 0 bases removed from V and 0 bases from J, the gap between germline ends came to 13 bases. The germline V gene encodes CDR1 SGHRS and CDR2 YFSETQ. This CDR3 is 17 amino acids long. The CDR3 region has the DNA TGCGCCAGCAGCTTGGTGCCCCAGGGCCTCTCTGGAAACACCATATATTTT. Protein: CASSLVPQGLSGNTIYF.

This chain links TRBV29-1 with TRBJ2-7; maybe TRBD2 (6 bases). V was cut by 6 bases and J by 2 bases, with 14 bases left in between. The CDR3 consists of 13 residues. Germline CDR1 reads SQVTM; CDR2 reads ANQGSEA. CDR3 nucleotide sequence: TGCAGCGTGGGGGAACTAGCTACCTACGAGCAGTACTTC. Translated, it gives CSVGELATYEQYF.